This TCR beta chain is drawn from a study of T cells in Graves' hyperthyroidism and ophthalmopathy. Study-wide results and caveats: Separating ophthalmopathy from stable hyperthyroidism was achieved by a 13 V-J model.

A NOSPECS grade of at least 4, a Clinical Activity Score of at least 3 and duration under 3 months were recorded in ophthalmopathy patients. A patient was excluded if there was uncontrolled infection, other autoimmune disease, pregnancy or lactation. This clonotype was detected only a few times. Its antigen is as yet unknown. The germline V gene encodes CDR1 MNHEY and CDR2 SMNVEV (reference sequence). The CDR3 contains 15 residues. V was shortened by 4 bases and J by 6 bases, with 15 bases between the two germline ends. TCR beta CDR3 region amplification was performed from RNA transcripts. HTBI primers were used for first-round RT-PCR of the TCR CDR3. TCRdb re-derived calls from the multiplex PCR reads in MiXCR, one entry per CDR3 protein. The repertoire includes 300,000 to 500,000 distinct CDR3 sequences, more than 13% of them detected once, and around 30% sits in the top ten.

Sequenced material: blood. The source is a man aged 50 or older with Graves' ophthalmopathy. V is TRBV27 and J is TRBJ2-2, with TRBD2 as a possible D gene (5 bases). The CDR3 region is CASSSELVASGELFF. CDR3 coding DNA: TGTGCCAGCAGTTCCGAACTAGTCGCCTCCGGGGAGCTGTTTTTT.